These T cell receptor beta chains were read from a single sample in a study of T cell responses to AZD1222 COVID-19 vaccine. Libraries were prepared by immunoSEQ multiplex PCR; TCRdb keeps only in-frame clonotypes and omits some of them. This sample has about 120,000 clones, with approximately 86% found just once. The specimen comprised peripheral blood, sampled 28 days after the second AZD1222 dose. The receptors derive from an adult who received the AZD1222 COVID-19 vaccine. The CDR3 runs from the conserved cysteine through the conserved F or W. The order of the fields is J gene, V gene, D gene, clone size, CDR3 DNA, CDR3 protein. A D gene is named only where the DNA matches it firmly. The listing skips clone size in some rows; elsewhere it reads once, few, many or a size class.

TRBJ2-3	TRBV5-4	.	.	TGTGCCAGCAGCTTTCCCCCGATAGGGTACGGAGAAGATACGCAGTATTTT	CASSFPPIGYGEDTQYF
TRBJ2-7	TRBV29-1	.	.	TGCAGCGTTGGCCAGATTCCCTACGAGCAGTACTTC	CSVGQIPYEQYF
TRBJ2-3	TRBV6-4	TRBD2	.	TGTGCCAGCAGTGACAGCGGGGGGGCCACAGATACGCAGTATTTT	CASSDSGGATDTQYF
TRBJ2-5	TRBV18	.	.	TGTGCCAGCTCACCCAACAGGGAAGAGACCCAGTACTTC	CASSPNREETQYF
TRBJ2-4	TRBV20-1	TRBD1	.	TGCAGTGCTAGTAGACAGGGGGTGAGCCTAGCCAAAAACATTCAGTACTTC	CSASRQGVSLAKNIQYF
TRBJ2-5	TRBV11-2	TRBD2	.	TGTGCCAGCAGCTGGGGGACTAGCGGGCGTGAGACCCAGTACTTC	CASSWGTSGRETQYF
TRBJ2-5	TRBV29-1	.	.	TGCAGCGTTACTCGATTTGGTCCCCAAGAGACCCAGTACTTC	CSVTRFGPQETQYF
TRBJ2-7	TRBV7-9	.	.	TGTGCCAGCAGCTTAAGGACAGTCGGCGAGCAGTACTTC	CASSLRTVGEQYF
TRBJ2-2	TRBV11-3	TRBD2	.	TGTGCCAGCCGCGGCGGGACGGGGGGGACGGACACCGGGGAGCTGTTTTTT	CASRGGTGGTDTGELFF
TRBJ2-3	TRBV6-2/TRBV6-3	TRBD2	few	TGTGCCAGCAGTAGCGGGACTTCCAGTGGCACAGATACGCAGTATTTT	CASSSGTSSGTDTQYF
TRBJ2-3	TRBV7-2	TRBD2	few	TGTGCCAGCACCCAAAGGACTAGCGGGAGAAGTACGCAGTATTTT	CASTQRTSGRSTQYF